Each of the 18 T cell receptor beta chains below was sequenced from the same sample in a study of blood T cells in healthy people across ages. The use of a sample-barcoded 5' primer and a J-beta primer mix characterized a second PCR of about 7 to 12 cycles. Each CDR3 protein is one row after TCRdb ran MiXCR on the 5' RACE reads. The data hold around 870,000 distinct CDR3 sequences, with 29% observed a single time. Material for sequencing was blood. These receptors originate from a woman of 80 years or more in good health.

The V and J genes are TRBV10-3 and TRBJ2-3; D might be TRBD1 (5 bases). Germline V gene sequence: CDR1 ENHRY, CDR2 SYGVKD. The V end was cut by 4 bases, the J end by 0 bases, with 5 bases between. The CDR3 extends over 13 amino acids. For the CDR3, the DNA is TGTGCCATCAGTGGGGGCAGCACAGATACGCAGTATTTT. It is translated as CAISGGSTDTQYF.

The chain has TRBV20-1 and TRBJ1-1; D is undetermined. The CDR3 spans 11 residues. CDR1 is DFQATT, CDR2 SNEGSKA, per germline (reference sequence). Trimming removed 2 bases at V and 11 bases at J, with 12 bases between. The CDR3 protein is CSARPGLGAFF. The CDR3, as DNA: TGCAGTGCTAGACCCGGACTTGGGGCTTTCTTT.

This clonotype has more than one count but fewer than ten. The chain employs TRBV2 and TRBJ2-3, with 8 bases aligning to TRBD1. Trimming took 7 bases from V and 6 from J; bases not matched to a gene: 6. CDR1 SNHLY and CDR2 FYNNEI come from the germline V gene. The CDR3 has 13 amino acids. CDR3 sequence reads: CASNFGQGDTQYF. In nucleotides, the CDR3 is TGTGCCAGCAACTTTGGACAGGGTGATACGCAGTATTTT. The full variable domain, rest sourced from reference TRBV2 and TRBJ2-3, is EPEVTQTPSHQVTQMGQEVILRCVPISNHLYFYWYRQILGQKVEFLVSFYNNEISEKSEIFDDQFSVERPDGSNFTLKIRSTKLEDSAMYFCASNFGQGDTQYFGPGTRLTVL.

This clonotype was recorded at least ten times. An end of the junction does not agree with germline; a read error may underlie this. This sequence joins TRBV5-1 and TRBJ2-5, with D perhaps given as TRBD1 or TRBD2 (6 bases each). The CDR3 is 14 residues long. The germline V gene encodes CDR1 SGHRS and CDR2 YFSETQ. The CDR3 DNA is TGTGCCAGCAGTTTAGCGGCAGGGGTAGAGACCCAGTACTTC. It yields the protein CASSLAAGVETQYF.

This clonotype was recorded many times. V gene TRBV6-2 or TRBV6-3 combines with J gene TRBJ2-3; D not resolved. There are 12 residues in the CDR3. The ends were cut back, 6 bases at V and 6 bases at J, with 10 bases in the middle. Germline assignment: CDR1 MNHEY and CDR2 SVGEGT. The CDR3 sequence: CASSQKRDTQYF. DNA for the CDR3: TGTGCCAGCAGCCAGAAACGGGATACGCAGTATTTT.

With respect to this clonotype: This may be a read error, as it is one base from a much larger clone. This chain joins TRBV20-1 and TRBJ2-1; tentatively, D is TRBD1 (7 bases). The J call is in doubt because the DNA end fits TRBJ2-7 better. CDR1 is DFQATT and CDR2 is SNEGSKA in the germline V gene (reference sequence). The CDR3 totals 16 residues. The CDR3 here is CSAREGGQSSYNEQYF. The CDR3 DNA reads TGCAGTGCTAGAGAGGGGGGACAGAGCTCCTACAATGAGCAGTACTTC.

This clonotype was recorded at least ten times. This chain joins TRBV20-1 and TRBJ2-1, with 13 positions matching TRBD2. The V and J ends lost 4 bases and 3 bases, in that order; junction bases with no gene match: 6. The V gene's germline CDR1 is DFQATT and CDR2 SNEGSKA (reference sequence). The CDR3 loop spans 16 amino acids. CDR3 in DNA: TGCAGTGCTATCACTAGCGGGGGGGCGTTCTACAATGAGCAGTTCTTC. Translating it yields CSAITSGGAFYNEQFF.

This clonotype has ten or more counts. In DNA, the CDR3 is TGTGCCAGCAGGGGCGGGATCAGCGGGGAGCAGTTCTTC. The encoded protein is CASRGGISGEQFF. This chain links TRBV2 with TRBJ2-1; the D gene is possibly TRBD2 (6 bases). The CDR3 totals 13 residues. Per the germline V gene, CDR1 is SNHLY and CDR2 is FYNNEI. V lost 6 bases and J 10 bases, leaving 16 bases between the germline ends.

At least ten counts were recorded for this clonotype. This chain joins TRBV5-6 and TRBJ2-1; a weak D match, TRBD1 (6 bases). The germline V gene encodes CDR1 SGHDT and CDR2 YYEEEE. CDR3 length: 14 residues. The V gene lost 1 base and the J gene lost 5 bases, with 10 bases spanning the gap. The CDR3 spells CASSLRGSNNEQFF. The CDR3 DNA reads as TGTGCCAGCAGCTTGAGGGGGAGCAACAATGAGCAGTTCTTC.

As regards this clonotype: A read error is possible here, since a much larger clone lies one base away. The chain is built from TRBV7-8 and TRBJ1-4; 9 bases line up with TRBD1. CDR1 and CDR2 from the germline V gene are SGHVS and FQNEAQ. This CDR3 comprises 20 residues. The CDR3 sequence is CASSPVSNGRDREFNEKRFF. DNA of the CDR3: TGTGCCAGCAGCCCGGTTTCCAATGGTCGGGACAGGGAATTTAATGAAAAACGGTTTTTT.

This clonotype was counted a few times. This may be a read error, as it is one base from a much larger clone. CDR3 sequence (DNA): TGCAGCGGGAGGATAACACCGAGTGAGCAGTTCTTC. This sequence encodes CSGRITPSEQFF. The V gene is TRBV29-1, the J gene TRBJ2-1; tentatively, D is TRBD2 (5 bases). Germline CDR1 SQVTM, CDR2 ANQGSEA. Trimming stripped 7 bases from V and 9 bases from J, with 16 bases between. The CDR3 loop spans 12 amino acids.

This clonotype was recorded at least ten times. This clone may be a read error of a much larger clone one base away. J is TRBJ1-2 and V is TRBV11-2; TRBD1 is a possible D gene (5 bases). Germline CDR1 is SGHAT and CDR2 is FQNNGV. V was pared by 1 base and J by 7 bases, with 7 bases between. This CDR3 is built from 12 residues. The CDR3 nucleotides are TGTGCCAGCAGCTTAGTCGGGGCTGGCTACACCTTC. As protein: CASSLVGAGYTF.

This clonotype occurred a few times. The chain employs TRBV10-3 and TRBJ2-3; no clear D gene. Per the germline V gene, CDR1 is ENHRY and CDR2 is SYGVKD. Trimming pared 3 bases from V and 0 bases from J, leaving 4 bases between. The CDR3 contains 13 residues. The CDR3 sequence: CAISEQSTDTQYF. The CDR3 bases are TGTGCCATCAGTGAACAGAGCACAGATACGCAGTATTTT.

This clonotype appeared many times. At one of its ends the junction is not consistent with the germline gene, which may arise from a read error. V is TRBV12-3 or TRBV12-4 and J is TRBJ2-3; 10 bases fit TRBD2. The CDR3 consists of 15 residues. CDR3 DNA: TGTGCCAGCAGTCTAGCGGGGGACGTGACGGATACGCAGTATTTT. This sequence encodes CASSLAGDVTDTQYF.

Only a few counts were recorded for this clonotype. The junction departs from the called germline gene at one end, perhaps through a read error. The chain couples TRBV6-2 or TRBV6-3 to TRBJ2-5; no clear D. Germline V gives CDR1 MNHEY, CDR2 SVGEGT. The length of the CDR3 is 21 residues. The CDR3 DNA reads TGTGCCAGCAGTTACAACATGGGTCGGGCCCTACCAAGGACCCGTCAAGAGACCCGGTACTTC. This codes for CASSYNMGRALPRTRQETRYF.

Only a few counts were recorded for this clonotype. This chain uses TRBV19 with TRBJ1-1; 9 positions agree with TRBD1. The germline CDR1 and CDR2 sequences are LNHDA and SQIVND (reference sequence). The CDR3 loop spans 13 amino acids. V lost 6 bases and J lost 3; bases outside the gene matches: 2. In DNA, the CDR3 is TGTGCCAGTAGAGACAGGGGGTACACTGAAGCTTTCTTT. Its protein product is CASRDRGYTEAFF.

The sample holds one count of this clonotype. A much larger clone lies one base from this, so it may be a read error. The chain links TRBV9 to TRBJ2-5; the D is unclear. The CDR3 is made up of 15 amino acids. The germline gives CDR1 SGDLS, CDR2 YYNGEE. The CDR3 loop is CASNVDLQSQETQYF. CDR3 coding DNA: TGTGCCAGCAACGTAGATCTACAGTCGCAAGAGACCCAGTACTTC.

To note about this clonotype: The CDR3 carries no conserved terminal phenylalanine or tryptophan, so it likely arises from a read error. V gene TRBV12-3 or TRBV12-4 combines with J gene TRBJ1-2; possible D gene TRBD1, 5 bases. V was trimmed by 6 bases and J by 8 bases, leaving 13 bases between them. This CDR3 contains 12 residues. CDR3 loop: CASRLGTVGYTL. The CDR3 DNA sequence: TGTGCCAGCAGACTTGGGACGGTCGGCTACACCTTA.